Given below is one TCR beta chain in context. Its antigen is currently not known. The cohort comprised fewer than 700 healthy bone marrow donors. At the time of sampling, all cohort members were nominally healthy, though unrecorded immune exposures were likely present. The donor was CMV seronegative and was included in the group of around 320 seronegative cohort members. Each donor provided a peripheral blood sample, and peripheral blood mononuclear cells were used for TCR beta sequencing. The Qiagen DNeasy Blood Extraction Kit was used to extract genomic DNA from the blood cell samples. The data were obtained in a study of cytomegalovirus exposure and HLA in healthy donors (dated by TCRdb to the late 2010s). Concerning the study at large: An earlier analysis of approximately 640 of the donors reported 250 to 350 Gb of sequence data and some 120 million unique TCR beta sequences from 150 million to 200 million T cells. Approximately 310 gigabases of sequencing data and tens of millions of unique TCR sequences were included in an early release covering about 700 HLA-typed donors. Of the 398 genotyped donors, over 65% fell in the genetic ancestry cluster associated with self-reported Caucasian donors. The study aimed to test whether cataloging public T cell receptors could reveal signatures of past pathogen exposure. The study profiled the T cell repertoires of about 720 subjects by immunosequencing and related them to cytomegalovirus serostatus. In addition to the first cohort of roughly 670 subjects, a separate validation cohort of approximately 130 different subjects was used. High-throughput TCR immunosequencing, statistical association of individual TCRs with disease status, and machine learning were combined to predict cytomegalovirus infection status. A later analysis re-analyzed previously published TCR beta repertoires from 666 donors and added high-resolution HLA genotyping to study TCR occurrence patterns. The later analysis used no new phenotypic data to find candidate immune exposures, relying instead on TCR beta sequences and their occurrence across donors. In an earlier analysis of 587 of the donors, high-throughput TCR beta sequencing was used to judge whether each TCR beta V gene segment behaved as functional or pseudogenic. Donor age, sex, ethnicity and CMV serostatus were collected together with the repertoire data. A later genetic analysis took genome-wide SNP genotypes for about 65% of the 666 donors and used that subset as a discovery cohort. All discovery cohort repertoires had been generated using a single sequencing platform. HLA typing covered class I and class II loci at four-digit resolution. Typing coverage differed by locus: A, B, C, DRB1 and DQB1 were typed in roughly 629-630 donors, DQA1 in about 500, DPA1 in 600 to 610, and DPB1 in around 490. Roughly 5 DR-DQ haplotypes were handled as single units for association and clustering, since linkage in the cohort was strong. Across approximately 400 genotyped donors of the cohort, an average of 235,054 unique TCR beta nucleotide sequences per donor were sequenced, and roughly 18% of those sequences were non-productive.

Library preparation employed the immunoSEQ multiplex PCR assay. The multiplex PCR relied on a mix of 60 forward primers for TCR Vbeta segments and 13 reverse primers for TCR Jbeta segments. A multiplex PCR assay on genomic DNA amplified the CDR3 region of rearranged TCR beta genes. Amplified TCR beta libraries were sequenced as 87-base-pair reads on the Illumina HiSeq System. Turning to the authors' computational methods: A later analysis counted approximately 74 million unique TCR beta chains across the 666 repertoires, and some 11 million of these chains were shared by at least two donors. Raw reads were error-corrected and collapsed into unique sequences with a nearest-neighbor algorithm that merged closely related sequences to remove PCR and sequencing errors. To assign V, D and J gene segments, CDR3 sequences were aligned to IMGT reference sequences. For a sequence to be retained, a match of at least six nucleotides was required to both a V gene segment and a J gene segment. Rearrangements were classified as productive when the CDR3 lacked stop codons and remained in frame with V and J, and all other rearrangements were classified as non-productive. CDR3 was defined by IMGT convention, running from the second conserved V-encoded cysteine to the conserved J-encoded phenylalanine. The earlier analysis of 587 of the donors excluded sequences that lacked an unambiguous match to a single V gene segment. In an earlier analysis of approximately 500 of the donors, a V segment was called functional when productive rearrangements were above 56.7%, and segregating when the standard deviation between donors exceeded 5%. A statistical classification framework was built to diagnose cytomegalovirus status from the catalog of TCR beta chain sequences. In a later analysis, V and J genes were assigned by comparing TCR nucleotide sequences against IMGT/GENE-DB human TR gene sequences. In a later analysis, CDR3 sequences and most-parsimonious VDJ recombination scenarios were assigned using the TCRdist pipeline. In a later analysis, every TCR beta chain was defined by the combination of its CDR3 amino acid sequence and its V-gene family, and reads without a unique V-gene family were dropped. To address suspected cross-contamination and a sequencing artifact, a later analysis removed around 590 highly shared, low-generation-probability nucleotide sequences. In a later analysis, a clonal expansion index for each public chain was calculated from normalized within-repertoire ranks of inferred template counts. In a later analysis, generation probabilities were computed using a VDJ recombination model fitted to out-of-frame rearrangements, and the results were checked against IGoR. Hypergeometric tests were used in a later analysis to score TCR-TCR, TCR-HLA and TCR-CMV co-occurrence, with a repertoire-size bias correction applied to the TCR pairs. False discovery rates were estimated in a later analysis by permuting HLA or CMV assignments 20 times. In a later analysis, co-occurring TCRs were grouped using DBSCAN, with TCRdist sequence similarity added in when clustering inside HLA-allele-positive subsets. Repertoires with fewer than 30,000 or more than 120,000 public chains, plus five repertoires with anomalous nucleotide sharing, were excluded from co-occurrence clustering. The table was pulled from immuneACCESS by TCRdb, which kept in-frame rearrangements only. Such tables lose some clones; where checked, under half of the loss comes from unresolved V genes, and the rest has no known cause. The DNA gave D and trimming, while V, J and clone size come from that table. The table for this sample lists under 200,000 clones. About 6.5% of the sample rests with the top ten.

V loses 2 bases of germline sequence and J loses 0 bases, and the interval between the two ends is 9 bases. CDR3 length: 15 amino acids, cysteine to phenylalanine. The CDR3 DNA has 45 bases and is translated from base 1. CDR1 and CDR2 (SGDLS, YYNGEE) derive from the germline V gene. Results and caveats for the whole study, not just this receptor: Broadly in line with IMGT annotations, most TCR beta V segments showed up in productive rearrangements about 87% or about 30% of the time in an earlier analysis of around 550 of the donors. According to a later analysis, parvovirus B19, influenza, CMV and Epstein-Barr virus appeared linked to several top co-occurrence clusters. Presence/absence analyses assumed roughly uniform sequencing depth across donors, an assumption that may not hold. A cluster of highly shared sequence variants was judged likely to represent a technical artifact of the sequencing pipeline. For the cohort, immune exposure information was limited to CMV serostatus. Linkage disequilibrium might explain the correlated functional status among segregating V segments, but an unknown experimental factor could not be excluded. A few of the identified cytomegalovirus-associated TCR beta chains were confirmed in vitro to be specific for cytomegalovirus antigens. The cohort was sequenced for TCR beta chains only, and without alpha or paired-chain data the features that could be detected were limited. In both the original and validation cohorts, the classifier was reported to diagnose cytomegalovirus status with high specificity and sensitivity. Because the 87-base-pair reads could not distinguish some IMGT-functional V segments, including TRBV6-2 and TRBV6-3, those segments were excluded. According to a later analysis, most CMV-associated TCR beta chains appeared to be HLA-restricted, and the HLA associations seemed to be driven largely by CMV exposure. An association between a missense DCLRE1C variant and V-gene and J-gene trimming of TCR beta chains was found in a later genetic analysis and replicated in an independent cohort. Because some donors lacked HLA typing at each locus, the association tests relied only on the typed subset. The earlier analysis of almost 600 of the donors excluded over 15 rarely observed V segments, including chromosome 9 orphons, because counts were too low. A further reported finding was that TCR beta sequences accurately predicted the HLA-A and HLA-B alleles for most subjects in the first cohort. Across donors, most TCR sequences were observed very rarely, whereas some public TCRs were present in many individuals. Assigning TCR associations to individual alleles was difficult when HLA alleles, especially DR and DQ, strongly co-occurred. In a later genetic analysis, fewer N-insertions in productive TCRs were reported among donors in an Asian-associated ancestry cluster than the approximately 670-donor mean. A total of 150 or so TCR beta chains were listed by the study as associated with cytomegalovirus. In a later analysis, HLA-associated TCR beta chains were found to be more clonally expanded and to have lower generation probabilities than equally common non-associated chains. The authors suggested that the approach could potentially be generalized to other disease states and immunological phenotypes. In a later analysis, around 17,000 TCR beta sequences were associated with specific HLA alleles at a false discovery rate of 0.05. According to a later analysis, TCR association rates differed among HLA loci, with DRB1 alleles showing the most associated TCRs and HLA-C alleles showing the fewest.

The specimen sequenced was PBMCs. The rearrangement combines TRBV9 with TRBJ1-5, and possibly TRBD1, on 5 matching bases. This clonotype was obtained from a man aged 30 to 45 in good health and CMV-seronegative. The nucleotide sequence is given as TGTGCCAGCAGCGTGACGGGGGATAGCAATCAGCCCCAGCATTTT. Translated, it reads CASSVTGDSNQPQHF.